This T cell receptor (beta chain) was sequenced in a study of cytomegalovirus exposure and HLA in healthy donors. General study findings and limits: Analysis performed later found 16,951 TCR beta sequences associated with HLA alleles at 0.05 false discovery rate.

CDR3 size: 13 residues. CDR1 is SQVTM and CDR2 is ANQGSEA in the germline V gene. With V trimmed by 6 bases and J by 6 bases, 9 bases remained unmatched. On this clone: The antigen is undetermined.

This PCR relied on a set of 60 Vbeta primers and 13 Jbeta primers. Produced via immunoSEQ multiplex PCR; TCRdb's table is partial and in-frame only. Of roughly 150,000 clones in the sample, roughly 80% are singletons; the top ten hold 1.3%. Material for sequencing was PBMCs. This sequence was found in a man between 50 and 59 years old in good health and CMV-seropositive. The chain combines TRBV29-1 with TRBJ2-3; TRBD2 agrees at 7 bases. CDR3 sequence (DNA): TGCAGCGTATCTAGCGGCTTAGGGGATACGCAGTATTTT. It encodes CSVSSGLGDTQYF.